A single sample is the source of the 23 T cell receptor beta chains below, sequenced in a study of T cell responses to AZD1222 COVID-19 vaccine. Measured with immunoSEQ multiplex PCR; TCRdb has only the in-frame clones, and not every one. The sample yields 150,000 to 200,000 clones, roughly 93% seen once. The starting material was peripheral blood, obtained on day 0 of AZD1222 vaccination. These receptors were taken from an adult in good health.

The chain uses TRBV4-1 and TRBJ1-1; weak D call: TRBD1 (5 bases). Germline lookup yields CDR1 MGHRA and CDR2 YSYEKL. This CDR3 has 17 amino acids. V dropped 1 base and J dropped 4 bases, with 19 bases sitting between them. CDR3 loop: CASSQAFAGGSSTEAFF. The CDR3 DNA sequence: TGCGCCAGCAGCCAAGCCTTTGCCGGGGGGTCCAGCACTGAAGCTTTCTTT.

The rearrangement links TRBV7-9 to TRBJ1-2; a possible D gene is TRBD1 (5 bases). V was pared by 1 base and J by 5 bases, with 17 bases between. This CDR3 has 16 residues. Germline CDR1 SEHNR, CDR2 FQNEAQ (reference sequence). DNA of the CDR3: TGTGCCAGCAGCTTAGGTGGGGGTACTGGCATATATGGCTACACCTTC. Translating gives CASSLGGGTGIYGYTF.

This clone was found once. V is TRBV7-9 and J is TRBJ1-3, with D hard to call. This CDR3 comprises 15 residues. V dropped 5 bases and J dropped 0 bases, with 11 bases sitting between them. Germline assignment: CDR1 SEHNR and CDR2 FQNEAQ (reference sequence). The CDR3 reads CASSPRTVSGNTIYF. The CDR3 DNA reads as TGTGCCAGCAGCCCTCGGACGGTCTCTGGAAACACCATATATTTT.

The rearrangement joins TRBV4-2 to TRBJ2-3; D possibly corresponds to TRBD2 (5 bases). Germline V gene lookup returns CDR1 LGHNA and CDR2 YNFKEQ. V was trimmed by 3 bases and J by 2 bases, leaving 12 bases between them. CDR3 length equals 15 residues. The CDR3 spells CASSQSQEATDTQYF. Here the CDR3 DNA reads TGTGCCAGCAGCCAGTCCCAGGAGGCCACAGATACGCAGTATTTT.

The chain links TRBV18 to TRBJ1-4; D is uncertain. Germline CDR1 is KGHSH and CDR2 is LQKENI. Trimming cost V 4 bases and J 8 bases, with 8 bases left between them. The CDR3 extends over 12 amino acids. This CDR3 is CASSQRGEKLFF. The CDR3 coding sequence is TGTGCCAGCTCACAACGAGGGGAAAAACTGTTTTTT. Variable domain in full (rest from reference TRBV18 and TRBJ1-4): NAGVMQNPRHLVRRRGQEARLRCSPMKGHSHVYWYRQLPEEGLKFMVYLQKENIIDESGMPKERFSAEFPKEGPSILRIQQVVRGDSAAYFCASSQRGEKLFFGSGTQLSVL.

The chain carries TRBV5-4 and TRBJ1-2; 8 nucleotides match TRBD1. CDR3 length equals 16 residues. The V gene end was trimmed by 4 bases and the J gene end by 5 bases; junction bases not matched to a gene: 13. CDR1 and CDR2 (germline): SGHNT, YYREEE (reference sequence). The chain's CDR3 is CASSTRRQGYPYGYTF. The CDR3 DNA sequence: TGTGCCAGCAGCACCCGACGACAGGGGTACCCTTATGGCTACACCTTC.

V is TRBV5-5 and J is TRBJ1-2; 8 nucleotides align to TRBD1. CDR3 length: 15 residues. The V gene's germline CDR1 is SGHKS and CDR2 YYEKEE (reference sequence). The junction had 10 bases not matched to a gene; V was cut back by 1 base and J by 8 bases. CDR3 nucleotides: TGTGCCAGCAGCTTGACCTCAGGGGGCGTAGGAGGCTACACCTTC. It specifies CASSLTSGGVGGYTF.

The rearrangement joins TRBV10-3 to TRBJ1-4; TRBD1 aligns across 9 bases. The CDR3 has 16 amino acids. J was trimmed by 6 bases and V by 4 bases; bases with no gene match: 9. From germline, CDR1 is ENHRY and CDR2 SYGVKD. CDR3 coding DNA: TGTGCCATCAGTGGAAGGGACAGGGACGATCATGAAAAACTGTTTTTT. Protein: CAISGRDRDDHEKLFF.

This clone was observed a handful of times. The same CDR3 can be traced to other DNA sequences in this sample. Here the CDR3 DNA reads TGCGCCAGCAGCTTGGGGGGGAACACTGAAGCTTTCTTT. Encoded protein: CASSLGGNTEAFF. This chain joins TRBV5-1 and TRBJ1-1; D uncertain. Trimming cost V 0 bases and J 1 base, with 4 bases left between them. From germline, CDR1 is SGHRS and CDR2 YFSETQ. CDR3 size: 13 residues.

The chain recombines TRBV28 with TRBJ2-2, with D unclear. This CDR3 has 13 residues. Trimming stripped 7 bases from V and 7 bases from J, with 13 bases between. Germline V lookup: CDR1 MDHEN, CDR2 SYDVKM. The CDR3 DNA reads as TGTGCCAGCAAGGAAGCCGGTGGCGGGGAGCTGTTTTTT. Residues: CASKEAGGGELFF.

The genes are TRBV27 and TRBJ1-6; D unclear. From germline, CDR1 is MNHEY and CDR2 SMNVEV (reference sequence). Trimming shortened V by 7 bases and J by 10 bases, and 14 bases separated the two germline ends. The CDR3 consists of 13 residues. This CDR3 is CASTWFKGSPLHF. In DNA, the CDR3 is TGTGCCAGCACCTGGTTTAAGGGCTCACCCCTCCACTTT.

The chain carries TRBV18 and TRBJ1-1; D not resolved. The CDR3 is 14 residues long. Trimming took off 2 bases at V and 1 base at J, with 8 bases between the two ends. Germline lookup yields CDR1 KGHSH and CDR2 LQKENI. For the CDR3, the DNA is TGTGCCAGCTCACCAATTTCAGGGAACACTGAAGCTTTCTTT. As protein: CASSPISGNTEAFF. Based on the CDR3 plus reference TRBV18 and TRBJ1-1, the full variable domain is NAGVMQNPRHLVRRRGQEARLRCSPMKGHSHVYWYRQLPEEGLKFMVYLQKENIIDESGMPKERFSAEFPKEGPSILRIQQVVRGDSAAYFCASSPISGNTEAFFGQGTRLTVV.

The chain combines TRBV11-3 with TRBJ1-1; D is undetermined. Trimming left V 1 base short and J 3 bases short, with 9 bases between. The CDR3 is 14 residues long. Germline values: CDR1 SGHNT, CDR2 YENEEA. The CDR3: CASSLGGSDTEAFF. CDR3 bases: TGTGCCAGCAGCTTAGGTGGTTCAGACACTGAAGCTTTCTTT.

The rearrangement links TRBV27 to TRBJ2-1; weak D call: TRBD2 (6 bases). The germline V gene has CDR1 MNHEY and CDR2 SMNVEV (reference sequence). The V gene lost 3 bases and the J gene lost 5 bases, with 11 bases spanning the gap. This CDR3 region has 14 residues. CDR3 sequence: CASSFTGSHNEQFF. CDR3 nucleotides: TGTGCCAGCAGTTTCACCGGGAGCCACAATGAGCAGTTCTTC.

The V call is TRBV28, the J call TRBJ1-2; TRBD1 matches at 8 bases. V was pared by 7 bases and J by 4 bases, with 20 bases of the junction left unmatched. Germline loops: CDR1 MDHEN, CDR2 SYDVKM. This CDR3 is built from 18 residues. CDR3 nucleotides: TGTGCCAGCACCATCCCCCTAACCAGGGGGCATAGGAGCTATGGCTACACCTTC. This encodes CASTIPLTRGHRSYGYTF.

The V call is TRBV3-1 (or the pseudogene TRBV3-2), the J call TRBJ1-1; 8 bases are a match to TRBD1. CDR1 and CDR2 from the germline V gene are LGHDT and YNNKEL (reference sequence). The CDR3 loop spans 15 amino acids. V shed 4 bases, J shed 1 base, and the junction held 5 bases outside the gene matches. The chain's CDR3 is CASSPRDRPNTEAFF. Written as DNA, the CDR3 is TGTGCCAGCAGCCCCCGGGACAGGCCGAACACTGAAGCTTTCTTT.

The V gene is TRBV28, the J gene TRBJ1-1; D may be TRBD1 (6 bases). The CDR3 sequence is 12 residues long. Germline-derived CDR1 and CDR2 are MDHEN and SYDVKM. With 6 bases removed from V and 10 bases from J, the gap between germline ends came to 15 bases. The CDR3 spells CASRTTGRGAFF. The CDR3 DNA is TGTGCCAGCAGAACAACAGGGCGTGGAGCTTTCTTT. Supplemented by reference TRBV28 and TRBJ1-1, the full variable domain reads DVKVTQSSRYLVKRTGEKVFLECVQDMDHENMFWYRQDPGLGLRLIYFSYDVKMKEKGDIPEGYSVSREKKERFSLILESASTNQTSMYLCASRTTGRGAFFGQGTRLTVV.

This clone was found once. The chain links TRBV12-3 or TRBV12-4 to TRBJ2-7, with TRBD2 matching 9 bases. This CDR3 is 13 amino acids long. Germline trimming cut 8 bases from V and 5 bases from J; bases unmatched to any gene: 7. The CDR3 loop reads CASGGLALHEQYF. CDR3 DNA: TGTGCCAGCGGGGGACTAGCTTTACACGAGCAGTACTTC.

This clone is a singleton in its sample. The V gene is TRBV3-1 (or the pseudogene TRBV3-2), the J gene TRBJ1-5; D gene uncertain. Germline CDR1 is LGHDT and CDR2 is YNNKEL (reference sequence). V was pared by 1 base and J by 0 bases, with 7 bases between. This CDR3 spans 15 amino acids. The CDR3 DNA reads TGTGCCAGCAGCCAAGGCCATAATAGCAATCAGCCCCAGCATTTT. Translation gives CASSQGHNSNQPQHF.

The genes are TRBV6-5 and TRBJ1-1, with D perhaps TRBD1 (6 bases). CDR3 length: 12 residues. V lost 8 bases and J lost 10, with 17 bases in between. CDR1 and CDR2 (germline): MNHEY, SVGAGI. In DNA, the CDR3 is TGTGCCAGCCATCCCTCGGGGGCGCGAGCTTTCTTT. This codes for CASHPSGARAFF.

The CDR3: CASSSGSSRGDTIYF. In nucleotides, the CDR3 is TGCGCCAGCAGCTCGGGATCCTCTAGGGGGGACACCATATATTTT. The chain links TRBV5-1 to TRBJ1-3, with a tentative D call TRBD1 (6 bases). Germline CDR1 and CDR2: SGHRS and YFSETQ. V gave up 3 bases and J gave up 8 bases, with 18 bases separating them. This CDR3 comprises 15 residues.

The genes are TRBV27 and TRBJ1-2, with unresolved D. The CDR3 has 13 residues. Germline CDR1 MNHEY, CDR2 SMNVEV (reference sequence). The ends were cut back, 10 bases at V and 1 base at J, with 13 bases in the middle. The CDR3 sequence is CAIRLHLNYGYTF. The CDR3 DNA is TGTGCCATACGATTACACCTTAACTATGGCTACACCTTC.

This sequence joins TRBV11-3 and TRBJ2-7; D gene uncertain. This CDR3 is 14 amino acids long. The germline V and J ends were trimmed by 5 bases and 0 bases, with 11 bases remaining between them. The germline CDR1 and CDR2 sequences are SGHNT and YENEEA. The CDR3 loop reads CASSPPHNSYEQYF. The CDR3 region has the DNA TGTGCCAGCAGCCCCCCCCACAACTCCTACGAGCAGTACTTC.